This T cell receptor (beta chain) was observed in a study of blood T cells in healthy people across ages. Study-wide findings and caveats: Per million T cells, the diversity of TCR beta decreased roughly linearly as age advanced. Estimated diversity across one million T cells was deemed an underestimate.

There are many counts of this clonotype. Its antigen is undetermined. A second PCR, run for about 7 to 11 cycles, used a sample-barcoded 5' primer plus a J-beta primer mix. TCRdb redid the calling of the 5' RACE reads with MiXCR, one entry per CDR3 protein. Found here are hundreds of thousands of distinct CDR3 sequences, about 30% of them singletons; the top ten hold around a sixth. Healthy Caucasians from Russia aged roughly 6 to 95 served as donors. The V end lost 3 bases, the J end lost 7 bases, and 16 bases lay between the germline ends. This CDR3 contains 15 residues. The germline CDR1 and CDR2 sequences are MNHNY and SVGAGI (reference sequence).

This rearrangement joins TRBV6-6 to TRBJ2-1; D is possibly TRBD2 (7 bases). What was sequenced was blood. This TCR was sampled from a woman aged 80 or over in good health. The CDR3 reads CASSYPAGARNEQFF. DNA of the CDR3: TGTGCCAGCAGTTATCCGGCGGGGGCGCGGAATGAGCAGTTCTTC.